Following are 30 T cell receptor beta chains from one sample sequenced in a study of CD8+ T cells in alopecia areata (dated by TCRdb to the late 2010s). Library preparation was by the immunoSEQ multiplex PCR assay. For TCR sequencing, RNA was extracted from every sample and reverse transcribed into cDNA to serve as template. Drawn from immuneACCESS, this table holds only the in-frame rearrangements with V and J called that TCRdb kept. Clones are partly lost; checked studies trace under half to an unresolved V gene and leave the rest unexplained. The sample counts around 290,000 clones, each observed more than once. The ten largest make up roughly 1.2% of the sample. Cells from pooled mouse cutaneous lymph nodes were stained for CD4, CD8alpha, NKG2D, NKG2ACE and other markers and then sorted on a BD Influx. Sequencing was performed on CD4+ T cells sorted from a lymph node. These receptors all come from a C3H/HeJ mouse with alopecia areata. This strain is characterized by the MHC haplotype H2-k.

In its sample, this clone was seen a few times. Mouse names are used for the genes. The sequenced fragment ends 4 residues before the CDR3 boundary, so the rest is inferred from the germline J gene. The V and J genes are TRBV12-1 and TRBJ2-2; tentatively, D is TRBD1 (6 bases). The CDR3 has 16 amino acids. The V gene's germline CDR1 is SGHSN and CDR2 HYEKVE. The V gene lost 2 bases and the J gene lost 4 bases, with 16 bases spanning the gap. The DNA read from the CDR3 is TGTGCCAGCTCTCAGCCCACAGGGAGAGGCACCGGG. Its translation: CASSQPTGRGTG. The CDR3, in full, reads CASSQPTGRGTGQLYF.

About this clone itself: Mouse gene names apply. The DNA ends 4 residues before the CDR3 does, and the rest of the CDR3 is filled in from the germline J gene. The chain has TRBV19 and TRBJ2-7, with D maybe TRBD1 (5 bases). Looked up from germline, CDR1 is FNHDT and CDR2 is SITEND (reference sequence). The CDR3 loop spans 10 amino acids. CDR3 DNA, as far as it was read: TGTGCCAGCAGGGACAAT. This codes for CASRDN. The entire CDR3 reads CASRDNEQYF.

This clone was found a few times. Here the gene names and germline are mouse. The CDR3 extends 4 residues past the end of the read, so its final part is completed from the germline J gene. This same CDR3 is encoded by further DNA sequences in the sample. The V call is TRBV13-3, the J call TRBJ2-1; 10 bases fit TRBD1. Per germline, CDR1 NNHDY and CDR2 SYVADS. The J segment lost 0 bases and the V segment lost 3 bases, leaving 0 bases of the junction unmatched. The CDR3 is 15 amino acids. CDR3 in amino acids: CASSGDRGNYAEQFF. The sequenced CDR3 bases are TGTGCCAGCAGTGGGGACAGGGGTAACTATGCT.

In its sample, this clone was seen a few times. The germline and genes are mouse ones. Other DNA sequences from this sample encode an identical CDR3 as well. The CDR3 here is CASSVKNTEVFF. The CDR3 bases that were read are TGTGCCAGCAGTGTCAAGAACACA. This chain connects TRBV13-1 to TRBJ1-1, with no clear D. The read ends 4 residues before the CDR3 terminus; that terminus is restored from the germline J gene. V was shortened by 3 bases and J by 0 bases, with 3 bases between the two germline ends. Germline V lookup: CDR1 NSHNY, CDR2 SYGAGN. The length of the CDR3 is 12 residues.

The sample holds many counts of this clone. The genes and germline here are from mouse. The CDR3 extends 4 residues past the end of the read, so its final part is completed from the germline J gene. This rearrangement joins TRBV17 to TRBJ1-2; 9 bases fit TRBD1. The V segment lost 6 bases and the J segment 4 bases; nucleotides outside the gene matches: 3. This CDR3 has 13 residues. The germline CDR1 and CDR2 sequences are MNHDT and YYDKIL. The CDR3 here is CASSPGQGSDYTF. The CDR3 DNA, read in part, is TGTGCTAGCAGCCCGGGACAGGGCTCC.

Remarks on this clone: Gene labels here are mouse ones. The CDR3 extends 4 residues past the end of the read, so its final part is completed from the germline J gene. The V gene is TRBV19, the J gene TRBJ2-3; 14 nucleotides align to TRBD2. The CDR3 consists of 19 residues. J lost 0 bases, V lost 2 bases, and 8 bases had no gene match. The germline V gene has CDR1 FNHDT and CDR2 SITEND (reference sequence). Here the CDR3 reads CASSMVGDWGGASAETLYF. The covered CDR3 bases are TGTGCCAGCAGTATGGTGGGGGACTGGGGGGGCGCAAGTGCAGAA.

As regards this clone: Gene names and germline refer to mouse. The DNA ends 4 residues before the CDR3 does, and the rest of the CDR3 is filled in from the germline J gene. The same CDR3 arises from other DNA sequences in this sample as well. J is TRBJ2-1 and V is TRBV13-1; the match to TRBD2 covers 8 bases. Per the germline V gene, CDR1 is NSHNY and CDR2 is SYGAGN. The V gene end was trimmed by 2 bases and the J gene end by 6 bases; junction bases not matched to a gene: 4. The CDR3 runs 14 residues. CDR3 bases read: TGTGCCAGCAGTGACGGGGGGGCGCGTGCT. It translates to CASSDGGARA. The entire CDR3 protein is CASSDGGARAEQFF.

Note on this clone: Gene names follow the mouse nomenclature. The CDR3 extends 4 residues past the end of the read, so its final part is completed from the germline J gene. V gene TRBV5 combines with J gene TRBJ2-7, with a possible D match to TRBD2 (5 bases). Germline V gene data show CDR1 as LGHNA and CDR2 as YNLKQL (reference sequence). This CDR3 contains 14 residues. The CDR3 spells CASSQDPPGYEQYF. The DNA read from the CDR3 is TGTGCCAGCAGCCAAGATCCCCCTGGGTAT.

As for this clone: Germline and genes here are mouse. The CDR3 is cut off 4 residues early in the read; its end comes from the germline J gene. The rearrangement uses TRBV13-3 and TRBJ2-2, with TRBD1 matching 8 bases. The V gene end was trimmed by 3 bases and the J gene end by 4 bases; junction bases not matched to a gene: 5. CDR1 and CDR2 (germline): NNHDY, SYVADS. This CDR3 is 15 amino acids long. The CDR3 here is CASSVDRASTGQLYF. Incomplete CDR3 DNA: TGTGCCAGCAGTGTGGACAGGGCGTCCACCGGG.

There are a few counts of this clone. Gene names and germline match the mouse. The CDR3 end is not reached by the read, which stops 4 residues before it; the germline J gene fills it in. V and J are TRBV13-1 and TRBJ2-5; 9 bases agree with TRBD1. This CDR3 region has 15 residues. J gave up 2 bases and V 5 bases, and 6 bases lay outside the gene matches. Germline V gene data show CDR1 as NSHNY and CDR2 as SYGAGN. The CDR3 is CASRPGQGGQDTQYF. Incomplete CDR3 DNA: TGTGCCAGCAGACCGGGACAGGGAGGCCAAGAC.

This clone occurred a few times. Gene names denote mouse genes. The read falls 3 residues short of the CDR3 end, and the missing part is taken from the germline J gene. The same CDR3 is also encoded by other DNA sequences in this sample. The genes are TRBV19 and TRBJ1-6, with 8 nucleotides matching TRBD1. TRBJ1-6 is an open reading frame, and its role is uncertain. Germline V gives CDR1 FNHDT, CDR2 SITEND (reference sequence). The V gene end was trimmed by 5 bases and the J gene end by 7 bases; junction bases not matched to a gene: 2. The CDR3 sequence is 13 residues long. This chain's CDR3 is CASRDRVNSPLYF. Incomplete CDR3 DNA: TGTGCCAGCAGGGACAGGGTCAATTCGCCC.

This clone was seen only a few times. The gene names here belong to mouse. The CDR3 goes on 4 residues after the read ends, and that part is filled in from the germline J gene. The chain links TRBV31 to TRBJ2-3, with D perhaps matching TRBD2 (6 bases). V lost 3 bases and J lost 0, with 10 bases in between. The length of the CDR3 is 14 residues. CDR1 and CDR2 from the germline V gene are GKSSPN and SITVG. The part of the CDR3 DNA that was read is TGTGCCTGGAGACTGGGCATTAGTGCAGAA. Protein product: CAWRLGISAE. The entire CDR3 protein is CAWRLGISAETLYF.

Points on this clone: Germline and genes: mouse. The DNA ends 4 residues before the CDR3 does, and the rest of the CDR3 is filled in from the germline J gene. V and J are TRBV13-1 and TRBJ2-7; weak D call: TRBD1 (6 bases). This CDR3 spans 13 amino acids. V lost 3 bases and J lost 0, with 7 bases in between. Germline CDR1 is NSHNY and CDR2 is SYGAGN. CDR3 bases read: TGTGCCAGCAGTGGGGACATCTCCTAT. This encodes CASSGDISY. Given in full, the CDR3 is CASSGDISYEQYF.

In this sample, this clone turned up a few times. Mouse gene names and germline throughout. The read ends 4 residues early relative to the CDR3; the germline J gene fills the gap. Other DNA sequences from this sample encode an identical CDR3 as well. This sequence joins TRBV13-3 and TRBJ2-1; D not resolved. From germline, CDR1 is NNHDY and CDR2 SYVADS. V lost 5 bases and J 5 bases, leaving 5 bases between the germline ends. The CDR3 sequence is 11 residues long. Partial CDR3 DNA: TGTGCCAGCAGAAACAATGCT. This encodes CASRNNA. The full CDR3 protein reads CASRNNAEQFF.

This clone was detected a few times. Genes here carry mouse names. The observed sequence ends 4 residues before the CDR3 terminus, with the missing tail filled in from the germline J gene. The V gene is TRBV13-3, the J gene TRBJ1-1, with TRBD1 matching 9 bases. This CDR3 comprises 14 residues. V was pared by 5 bases and J by 1 base, with 3 bases of the junction left unmatched. CDR1 is NNHDY and CDR2 is SYVADS in the germline V gene. The CDR3 sequence: CASRGTGMNTEVFF. The DNA read from the CDR3 is TGTGCCAGCAGAGGGACAGGGATGAACACA.

This clone has at least ten counts. Gene names refer to mouse genes. The read stops 4 residues short of the end of the CDR3; the missing end is completed from the germline J gene. The J gene is TRBJ1-2, the V gene TRBV13-2, with 7 bases matching TRBD1. The V segment lost 5 bases and the J segment 3 bases; nucleotides outside the gene matches: 4. Germline CDR1 and CDR2: NNHNN and SYGAGS (reference sequence). This CDR3 spans 13 amino acids. The CDR3 DNA, read in part, is TGTGCCAGCGGCGTCAGGGGGGACTCC. As protein: CASGVRGDS. The entire CDR3 reads CASGVRGDSDYTF.

Comment on this clone: The genes and germline here are from mouse. CDR3 region: CASSEFRGQGSDYTF. The CDR3 bases that were read are TGTGCCAGCAGTGAATTCAGGGGGCAGGGCTCC. The rearrangement joins TRBV13-3 to TRBJ1-2; 8 positions match TRBD1. The read ends 4 residues shy of where the CDR3 ends; the end is completed using the germline J gene. Germline CDR1 and CDR2: NNHDY and SYVADS. V was pared by 2 bases and J by 4 bases, with 7 bases of the junction left unmatched. The CDR3 sequence is 15 residues long.

Many counts were recorded for this clone. Here the gene names and germline are mouse. With the read ending 4 residues before the CDR3 end, the germline J gene is used to fill in that end. The same CDR3 arises from other DNA sequences in this sample as well. This sequence joins TRBV1 and TRBJ2-3; the match to TRBD2 covers 8 bases. J lost 2 bases, V lost 1 base, and 2 bases had no gene match. Germline V gene data show CDR1 as NSQYPW and CDR2 as LRSPGD (reference sequence). The CDR3 is 15 residues long. Partial CDR3 DNA: TGCACCTGCAGTGCAGCTGGGGGGTATGCAGAA. As protein: CTCSAAGGYAE. The entire CDR3 sequence reads CTCSAAGGYAETLYF.

To note about this clone: A much bigger clone sits one base away, suggesting this may be a read error. Any gene name here is a mouse gene name. The sequenced fragment ends 4 residues before the CDR3 boundary, so the rest is inferred from the germline J gene. This specimen includes other DNA sequences encoding the same CDR3. The chain has TRBV1 and TRBJ1-2; D might be TRBD1 (6 bases). The CDR3 length is 14 residues. Trimming removed 5 bases at V and 0 bases at J, with 10 bases between. CDR1 NSQYPW and CDR2 LRSPGD come from the germline V gene (reference sequence). The CDR3 loop reads CTCSSGTTNSDYTF. The covered CDR3 bases are TGCACCTGCAGTTCCGGGACAACAAACTCC.

About this clone itself: Gene names are the mouse ones. Coverage ceases 4 residues before the CDR3 finishes, and the germline J gene fills in the end. The chain links TRBV13-1 to TRBJ2-3; 11 positions agree with TRBD2. There are 16 residues in the CDR3. The J segment lost 0 bases and the V segment lost 7 bases, leaving 7 bases of the junction unmatched. Germline V gene sequence: CDR1 NSHNY, CDR2 SYGAGN. Partial CDR3 DNA: TGTGCCAGCCGCCGACTGGGGGGGGGTAGTGCAGAA. Translation gives CASRRLGGGSAE. The CDR3 reads in full as CASRRLGGGSAETLYF.

This clone appeared many times. Mouse germline and gene names are used. The read ends 4 residues early relative to the CDR3; the germline J gene fills the gap. V usage is TRBV14 and J usage is TRBJ2-5; TRBD2 might be the D (5 bases). The germline V and J ends were trimmed by 4 bases and 2 bases, with 11 bases remaining between them. The CDR3 runs 14 residues. Germline assignment: CDR1 SGHDT and CDR2 FRDEAV. CDR3: CASSPHWFQDTQYF. The part of the CDR3 DNA that was read is TGTGCCAGCAGTCCACACTGGTTCCAAGAC.

This clone has only a few counts. Genes and germline come from the mouse. The read is 4 residues too short to cover the CDR3 end, so that end is filled in from the germline J gene. The chain uses TRBV17 and TRBJ2-5; TRBD1 matches at 7 bases. The germline V gene has CDR1 MNHDT and CDR2 YYDKIL. The junction had 2 bases not matched to a gene; V was cut back by 0 bases and J by 2 bases. The CDR3 is 15 residues long. The chain's CDR3 is CASSRDGTVQDTQYF. Partial CDR3 DNA: TGTGCTAGCAGTAGAGACGGGACAGTCCAAGAC. The full variable domain, with the rest looked up from reference TRBV17 and TRBJ2-5, is DTTVKQNPRYKLARVGKPVNLICSQTMNHDTMYWYQKKPNQAPKLLLFYYDKILNREADTFEKFQSSRPNNSFCSLYIGSAGLEYSAMYLCASSRDGTVQDTQYFGPGTRLLVL.

To note about this clone: Here the gene names and germline are mouse. The read comes to an end 4 residues before the CDR3 does, leaving the germline J gene to fill in the end. The chain uses TRBV19 and TRBJ1-1, with a possible D match to TRBD1 (6 bases). The germline V gene encodes CDR1 FNHDT and CDR2 SITEND (reference sequence). This CDR3 is built from 13 residues. CDR3 DNA, as far as it was read: TGTGCCAGCAGTAAAGTGGGGGGGCGA. Translated: CASSKVGGR. The whole CDR3 protein reads CASSKVGGREVFF.

In this sample, this clone turned up a few times. The gene names given are mouse names. With the read ending 4 residues before the CDR3 end, the germline J gene is used to fill in that end. Other DNA sequences within the sample encode an identical CDR3. The chain recombines TRBV19 with TRBJ1-2, with D perhaps TRBD1 (5 bases). The CDR3 runs to 13 residues. The V end lost 4 bases, the J end lost 3 bases, and 10 bases lay between the germline ends. Germline lookup yields CDR1 FNHDT and CDR2 SITEND (reference sequence). CDR3 bases read: TGTGCCAGCAGTCCAGGGAGAGACTCC. This sequence encodes CASSPGRDS. The full CDR3 reads CASSPGRDSDYTF. Looking up the rest from reference TRBV19 and TRBJ1-2 gives the full variable domain: GGIITQTPKFLIGQEGQKLTLKCQQNFNHDTMYWYRQDSGKGLRLIYYSITENDLQKGDLSEGYDASREKKSSFSLTVTSAQKNEMAVFLCASSPGRDSDYTFGSGTRLLVI.

For this clone: Genes and germline come from the mouse. Sequencing ends 4 residues short of the CDR3 end; the germline J gene provides the rest. This chain connects TRBV5 to TRBJ2-7; the match to TRBD2 covers 13 bases. This CDR3 comprises 18 residues. CDR1 LGHNA and CDR2 YNLKQL come from the germline V gene (reference sequence). The CDR3 here is CASSQNLRDWGGPYEQYF. The CDR3 bases that were read are TGTGCCAGCAGCCAAAACCTCCGGGACTGGGGGGGACCTTAT.

This clone has only a few counts. Mouse gene names and germline throughout. The CDR3 is cut off 4 residues early in the read; its end comes from the germline J gene. V gene TRBV31 combines with J gene TRBJ2-1; tentative D call: TRBD1 (6 bases). Germline CDR1 is GKSSPN and CDR2 is SITVG. Trimming left V 7 bases short and J 2 bases short, with 9 bases between. The CDR3 sequence is 12 residues long. The DNA read from the CDR3 is TGTGCCTACAGGGTCGACTATGCT. Its translation: CAYRVDYA. The whole CDR3 is CAYRVDYAEQFF.

A word on this clone: Gene names and germline match the mouse. Read coverage stops 4 residues before the CDR3 terminus; the germline J gene supplies the remainder. The sample holds other DNA sequences that translate to the same CDR3. V is TRBV1 and J is TRBJ2-1, with 8 bases fitting TRBD2. The J segment lost 1 base and the V segment lost 3 bases, leaving 2 bases of the junction unmatched. Germline values: CDR1 NSQYPW, CDR2 LRSPGD (reference sequence). The CDR3 contains 15 residues. The CDR3 region is CTCSAGGGNYAEQFF. CDR3 DNA, as far as it was read: TGCACCTGCAGTGCTGGGGGGGGAAACTATGCT.

As to this clone: These gene names are mouse names. With the read ending 4 residues before the CDR3 end, the germline J gene is used to fill in that end. The rearrangement joins TRBV19 to TRBJ2-3; D perhaps matches TRBD2 (7 bases). This CDR3 has 15 residues. In germline, CDR1 is FNHDT, CDR2 SITEND (reference sequence). The ends were cut back, 3 bases at V and 2 bases at J, with 13 bases in the middle. The CDR3 sequence: CASSRGGRFAETLYF. CDR3 DNA (partial): TGTGCCAGCAGTAGAGGGGGGCGCTTTGCAGAA.

A remark on this clone: The listed genes are named as in mouse. The read is 3 residues too short to cover the CDR3 end, so that end is filled in from the germline J gene. The rearrangement joins TRBV5 to TRBJ1-6; 7 bases align to TRBD1. TRBJ1-6 carries the ORF label, with uncertain function. V shed 2 bases and J 7 bases; nucleotides not matched to a gene: 5. Germline CDR1 and CDR2: LGHNA and YNLKQL (reference sequence). The CDR3 is 15 amino acids. The CDR3 bases that were read are TGTGCCAGCAGCCAAACGACAGGGACGAATTCGCCC. Translation: CASSQTTGTNSP. The complete CDR3 sequence is CASSQTTGTNSPLYF.

The table lists this clone with a few counts. Gene names are the mouse ones. The read ends 4 residues early relative to the CDR3; the germline J gene fills the gap. The chain combines TRBV5 with TRBJ2-7, with 8 bases lining up with TRBD2. CDR3 length equals 15 residues. Trimming removed 0 bases from V and 3 bases from J; junction bases left unmatched: 4. Germline values: CDR1 LGHNA, CDR2 YNLKQL (reference sequence). The DNA read from the CDR3 is TGTGCCAGCAGCCAAGACTGGGGGGCCATCTAT. Protein product: CASSQDWGAIY. The entire CDR3 reads CASSQDWGAIYEQYF.